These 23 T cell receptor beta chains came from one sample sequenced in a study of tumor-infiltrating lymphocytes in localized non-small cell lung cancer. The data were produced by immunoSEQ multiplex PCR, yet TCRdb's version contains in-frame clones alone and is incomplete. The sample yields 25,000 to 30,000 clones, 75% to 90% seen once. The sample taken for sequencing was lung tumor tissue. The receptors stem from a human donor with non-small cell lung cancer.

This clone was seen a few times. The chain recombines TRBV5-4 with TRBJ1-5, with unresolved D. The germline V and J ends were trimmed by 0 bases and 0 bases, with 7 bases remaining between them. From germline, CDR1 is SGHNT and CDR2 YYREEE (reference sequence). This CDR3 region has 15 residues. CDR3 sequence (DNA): TGTGCCAGCAGCTTGGATGGTTCTAGCAATCAGCCCCAGCATTTT. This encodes CASSLDGSSNQPQHF.

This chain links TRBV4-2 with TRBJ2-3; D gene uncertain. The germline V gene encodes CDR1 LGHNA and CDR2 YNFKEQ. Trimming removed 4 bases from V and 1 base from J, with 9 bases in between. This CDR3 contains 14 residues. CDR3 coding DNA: TGTGCCAGCAGCCCAGGAGTAGGCACAGATACGCAGTATTTT. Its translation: CASSPGVGTDTQYF.

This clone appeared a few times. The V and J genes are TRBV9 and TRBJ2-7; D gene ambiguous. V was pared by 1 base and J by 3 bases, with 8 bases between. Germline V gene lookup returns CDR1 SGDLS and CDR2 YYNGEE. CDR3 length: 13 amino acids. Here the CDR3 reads CASSVRPGYEQYF. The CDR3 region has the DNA TGTGCCAGCAGCGTAAGGCCAGGCTACGAGCAGTACTTC.

As DNA, the CDR3 is TGCGCCAGCAGCCAGGACTCAGGGGGCAGCCTGGGCTACACCTTC. Translation: CASSQDSGGSLGYTF. The chain has TRBV4-1 and TRBJ1-2, with TRBD1 matching over 8 bases. Trimming removed 3 bases from V and 8 bases from J; junction bases left unmatched: 11. CDR3 size: 15 residues. The germline V gene encodes CDR1 MGHRA and CDR2 YSYEKL.

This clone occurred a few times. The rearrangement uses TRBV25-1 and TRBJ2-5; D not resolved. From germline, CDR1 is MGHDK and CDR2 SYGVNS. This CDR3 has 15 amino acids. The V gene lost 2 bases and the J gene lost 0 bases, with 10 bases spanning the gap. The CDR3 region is CASSETRLYQETQYF. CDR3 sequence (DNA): TGTGCCAGCAGTGAAACCCGCCTGTACCAAGAGACCCAGTACTTC. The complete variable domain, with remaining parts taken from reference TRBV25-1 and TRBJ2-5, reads EADIYQTPRYLVIGTGKKITLECSQTMGHDKMYWYQQDPGMELHLIHYSYGVNSTEKGDLSSESTVSRIRTEHFPLTLESARPSHTSQYLCASSETRLYQETQYFGPGTRLLVL.

The CDR3 here is CASSWHGGQPQHF. Written as DNA, the CDR3 is TGTGCCAGCAGCTGGCACGGGGGGCAGCCCCAGCATTTT. The chain uses TRBV5-5 and TRBJ1-5; D possibly corresponds to TRBD1 (5 bases). CDR3 length: 13 amino acids. Germline CDR1 SGHKS, CDR2 YYEKEE (reference sequence). Trimming took 3 bases from V and 7 from J, leaving 11 bases between them.

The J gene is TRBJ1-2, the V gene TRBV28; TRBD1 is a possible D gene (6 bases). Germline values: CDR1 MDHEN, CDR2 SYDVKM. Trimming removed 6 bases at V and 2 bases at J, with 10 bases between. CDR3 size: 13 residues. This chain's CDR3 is CASRPGQNYGYTF. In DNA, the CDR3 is TGTGCCAGCAGACCAGGACAGAACTATGGCTACACCTTC.

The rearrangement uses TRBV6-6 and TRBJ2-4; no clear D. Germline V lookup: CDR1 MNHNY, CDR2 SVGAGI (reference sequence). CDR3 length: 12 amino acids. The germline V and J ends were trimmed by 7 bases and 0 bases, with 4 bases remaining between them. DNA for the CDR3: TGTGCCAGCAACTTAGCCAAAAACATTCAGTACTTC. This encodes CASNLAKNIQYF.

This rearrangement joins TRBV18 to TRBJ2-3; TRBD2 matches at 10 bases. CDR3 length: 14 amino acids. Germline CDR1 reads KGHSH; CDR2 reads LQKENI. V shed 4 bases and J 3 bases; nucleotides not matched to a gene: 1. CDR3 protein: CASSLSGGTDTQYF. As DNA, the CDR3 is TGTGCCAGCTCACTTAGCGGGGGGACAGATACGCAGTATTTT.

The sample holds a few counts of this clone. The CDR3 loop reads CASSRGLLETQYF. CDR3 in DNA: TGTGCCAGCTCAAGGGGGCTTCTGGAGACCCAGTACTTC. The chain has TRBV18 and TRBJ2-5; 7 nucleotides agree with TRBD1. There are 13 residues in the CDR3. Germline V gene sequence: CDR1 KGHSH, CDR2 LQKENI. Trimming removed 5 bases from V and 5 bases from J; junction bases left unmatched: 5.

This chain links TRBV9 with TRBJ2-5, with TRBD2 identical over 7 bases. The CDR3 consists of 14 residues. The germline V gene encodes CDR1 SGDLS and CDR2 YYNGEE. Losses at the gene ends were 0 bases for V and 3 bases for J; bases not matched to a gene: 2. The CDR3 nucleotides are TGTGCCAGCAGCGTAGGGCTAGCGGAAGAGACCCAGTACTTC. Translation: CASSVGLAEETQYF.

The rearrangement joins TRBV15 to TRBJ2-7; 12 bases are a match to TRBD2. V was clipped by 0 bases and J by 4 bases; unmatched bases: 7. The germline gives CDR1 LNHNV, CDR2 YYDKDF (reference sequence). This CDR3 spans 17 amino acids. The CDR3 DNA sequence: TGTGCCACCAGCAGAGACTCAGCCGGGACTAGCGGGTACGAGCAGTACTTC. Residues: CATSRDSAGTSGYEQYF.

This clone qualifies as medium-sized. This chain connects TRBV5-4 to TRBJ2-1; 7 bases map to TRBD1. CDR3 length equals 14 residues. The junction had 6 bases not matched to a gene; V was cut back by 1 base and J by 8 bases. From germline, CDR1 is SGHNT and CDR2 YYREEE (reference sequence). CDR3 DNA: TGTGCCAGCAGCTTGAGACAGGGTGGACATGAGCAGTTCTTC. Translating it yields CASSLRQGGHEQFF.

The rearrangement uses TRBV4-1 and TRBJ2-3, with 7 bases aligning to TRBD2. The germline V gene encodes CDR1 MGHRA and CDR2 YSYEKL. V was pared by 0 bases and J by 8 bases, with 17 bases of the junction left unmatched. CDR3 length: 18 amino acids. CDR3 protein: CASSQESVVIGREGTQYF. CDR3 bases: TGCGCCAGCAGCCAAGAGTCAGTGGTTATAGGGAGGGAAGGTACGCAGTATTTT.

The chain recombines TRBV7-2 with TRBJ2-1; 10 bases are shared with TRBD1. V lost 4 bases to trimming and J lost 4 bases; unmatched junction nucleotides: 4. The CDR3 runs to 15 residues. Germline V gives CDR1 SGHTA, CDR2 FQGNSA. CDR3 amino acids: CASSSGTGVYNEQFF. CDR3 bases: TGTGCCAGCAGCTCCGGGACAGGGGTTTACAATGAGCAGTTCTTC.

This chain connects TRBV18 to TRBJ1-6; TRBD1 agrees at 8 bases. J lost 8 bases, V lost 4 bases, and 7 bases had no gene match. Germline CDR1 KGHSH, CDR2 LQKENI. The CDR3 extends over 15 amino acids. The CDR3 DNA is TGTGCCAGCTCACTGCGACAGGGGATGGATTCACCCCTCCACTTT. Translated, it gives CASSLRQGMDSPLHF.

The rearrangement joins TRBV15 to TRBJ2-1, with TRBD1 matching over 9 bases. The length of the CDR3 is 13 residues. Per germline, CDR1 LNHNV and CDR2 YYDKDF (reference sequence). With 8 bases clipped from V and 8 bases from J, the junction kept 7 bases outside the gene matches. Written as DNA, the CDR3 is TGTGCCACCTCTGGGACAGGGTCCGATGAGCAGTTCTTC. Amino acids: CATSGTGSDEQFF.

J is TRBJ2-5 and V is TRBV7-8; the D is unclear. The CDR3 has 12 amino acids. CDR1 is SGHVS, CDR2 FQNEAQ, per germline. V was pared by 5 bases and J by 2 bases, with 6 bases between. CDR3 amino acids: CASSQSQETQYF. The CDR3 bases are TGTGCCAGCAGCCAATCACAAGAGACCCAGTACTTC.

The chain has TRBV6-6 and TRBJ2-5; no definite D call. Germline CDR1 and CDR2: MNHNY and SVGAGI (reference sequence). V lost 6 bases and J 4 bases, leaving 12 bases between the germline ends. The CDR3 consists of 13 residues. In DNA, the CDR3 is TGTGCCAGCAGAGTCCATGAGGTAGAGACCCAGTACTTC. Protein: CASRVHEVETQYF.

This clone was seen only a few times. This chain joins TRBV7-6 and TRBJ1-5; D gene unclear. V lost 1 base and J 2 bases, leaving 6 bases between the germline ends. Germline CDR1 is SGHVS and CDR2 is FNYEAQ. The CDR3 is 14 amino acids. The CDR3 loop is CASSLGQGNQPQHF. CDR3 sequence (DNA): TGTGCCAGCAGCTTAGGGCAGGGCAATCAGCCCCAGCATTTT.

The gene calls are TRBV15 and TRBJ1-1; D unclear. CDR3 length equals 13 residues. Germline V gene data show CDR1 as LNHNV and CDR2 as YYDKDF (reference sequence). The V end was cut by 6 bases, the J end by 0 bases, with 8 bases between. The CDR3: CATSWDMNTEAFF. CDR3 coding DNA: TGTGCCACCAGTTGGGATATGAACACTGAAGCTTTCTTT.

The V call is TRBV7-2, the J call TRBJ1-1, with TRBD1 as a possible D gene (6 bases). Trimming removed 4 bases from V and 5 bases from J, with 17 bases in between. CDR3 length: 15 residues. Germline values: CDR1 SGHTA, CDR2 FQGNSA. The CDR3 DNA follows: TGTGCCAGCAGCTGGGGGCAAGGGGGTCAGACTGAAGCTTTCTTT. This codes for CASSWGQGGQTEAFF.

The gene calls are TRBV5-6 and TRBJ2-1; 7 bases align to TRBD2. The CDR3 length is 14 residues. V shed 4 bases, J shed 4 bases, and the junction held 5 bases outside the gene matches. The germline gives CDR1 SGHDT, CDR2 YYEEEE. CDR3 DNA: TGTGCCAGCAGCAAAACGGGGGGATACAATGAGCAGTTCTTC. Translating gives CASSKTGGYNEQFF. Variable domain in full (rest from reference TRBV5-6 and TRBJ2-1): DAGVTQSPTHLIKTRGQQVTLRCSPKSGHDTVSWYQQALGQGPQFIFQYYEEEERQRGNFPDRFSGHQFPNYSSELNVNALLLGDSALYLCASSKTGGYNEQFFGPGTRLTVL.